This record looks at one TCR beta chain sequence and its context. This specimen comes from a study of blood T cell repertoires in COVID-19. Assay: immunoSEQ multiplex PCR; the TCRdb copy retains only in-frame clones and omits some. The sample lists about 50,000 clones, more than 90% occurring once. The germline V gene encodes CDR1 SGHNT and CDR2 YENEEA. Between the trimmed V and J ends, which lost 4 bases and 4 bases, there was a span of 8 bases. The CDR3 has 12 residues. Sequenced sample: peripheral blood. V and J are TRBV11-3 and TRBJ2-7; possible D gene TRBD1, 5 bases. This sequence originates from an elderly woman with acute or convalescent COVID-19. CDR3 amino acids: CASSSRGYEQYF. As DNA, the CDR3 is TGTGCCAGCAGCTCTAGGGGATACGAGCAGTACTTC. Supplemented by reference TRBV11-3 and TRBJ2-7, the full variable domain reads EAGVVQSPRYKIIEKKQPVAFWCNPISGHNTLYWYLQNLGQGPELLIRYENEEAVDDSQLPKDRFSAERLKGVDSTLKIQPAELGDSAVYLCASSSRGYEQYFGPGTRLTVT.